Below, 6 T cell receptor beta chains from the same sample are listed, as sequenced in a study of identical twins. TCRdb processed the 5' RACE reads anew with MiXCR; each CDR3 protein has one entry. The repertoire consists of hundreds of thousands of distinct CDR3 sequences, with 15% to 20% occurring once and the leading ten covering under 15%. These data were also reused for a study on T cells expressing NK-cell markers.

The specimen sequenced was PBMCs. Receptors originate from a young woman in good health.

Worth noting for this clonotype: At one of its ends the junction is not consistent with the germline gene, which may arise from a read error. The gene calls are TRBV12-3 or TRBV12-4 and TRBJ2-1; 7 positions agree with TRBD1. The CDR3 loop spans 13 amino acids. CDR3 region: CAGRGSPGGEQFF. CDR3 DNA: TGTGCCGGCAGGGGGAGCCCCGGCGGTGAGCAGTTCTTC.

This clonotype has only a few counts. The V call is TRBV5-6, the J call TRBJ2-1, with D hard to call. Looked up from germline, CDR1 is SGHDT and CDR2 is YYEEEE. This CDR3 is built from 15 residues. The V and J ends lost 0 bases and 7 bases respectively, with 14 bases between them. The CDR3 DNA sequence: TGTGCCAGCAGCTTGGTCCCCCTATCCGGGAATGAGCAGTTCTTC. This sequence encodes CASSLVPLSGNEQFF.

A note on this clonotype: A much bigger clone sits one base away, suggesting this may be a read error. The CDR3 loop reads CASSSRDGDYEQYF. Written as DNA, the CDR3 is TGTGCCAGCAGCTCCCGGGACGGAGACTACGAGCAGTACTTC. The chain carries TRBV13 and TRBJ2-7; D tentatively fits TRBD1 or TRBD2 (5 bases each). Trimming left V 4 bases short and J 3 bases short, with 13 bases between. Per germline, CDR1 PRHDT and CDR2 FYEKMQ (reference sequence). CDR3 length equals 14 residues.

The rearrangement uses TRBV5-1 and TRBJ2-1; 9 positions agree with TRBD1. The CDR3 loop spans 15 amino acids. Germline values: CDR1 SGHRS, CDR2 YFSETQ. V lost 4 bases to trimming and J lost 5 bases; unmatched junction nucleotides: 7. CDR3 region: CASSVGDRDNNEQFF. DNA for the CDR3: TGCGCCAGCAGCGTGGGGGACAGGGATAACAATGAGCAGTTCTTC.

This chain connects TRBV5-6 to TRBJ2-7, with TRBD1 as a possible D gene (6 bases). The CDR3 spans 15 residues. V was clipped by 0 bases and J by 4 bases, with 14 bases between them. Germline assignment: CDR1 SGHDT and CDR2 YYEEEE. The CDR3 DNA reads TGTGCCAGCAGCTTGGTAGGGACACCCCATTACGAGCAGTACTTC. Encoded protein: CASSLVGTPHYEQYF.

The chain employs TRBV12-3 or TRBV12-4 and TRBJ2-1; D might be TRBD2 (7 bases). Deletions cut 3 bases from V and 3 bases from J, with 12 bases between. This CDR3 has 15 amino acids. The CDR3 sequence: CASSFRRGHYNEQFF. The CDR3, as DNA: TGTGCCAGCAGTTTCCGGCGGGGGCACTACAATGAGCAGTTCTTC.